This TCR beta chain is drawn from a study of blood T cell repertoires in COVID-19. Across the whole study: COVID-19 samples, acute and convalescent, were from the United States, Italy and Spain.

In the study's own analysis: Amplification of reference gene primers was used by the study to estimate nucleated cell counts. Assay: immunoSEQ multiplex PCR; the TCRdb copy retains only in-frame clones and omits some. V and J calls and clone size are copied from that table; D and trimming were computed from the DNA. The sample has over 250,000 clones, 90% seen once. This receptor was obtained from a man in his sixties who had recovered from COVID-19. The material sequenced was PBMCs or T cells enriched from blood (not recorded which).

In DNA form, the CDR3 reads TGTGCTAGTGCTGGCTGGGCTACAGATACGCAGTATTTT. It yields the protein CASAGWATDTQYF. This chain links TRBV12-5 with TRBJ2-3; D uncertain. Germline CDR1 and CDR2: LGHNT and FRNRAP. The CDR3 contains 13 residues. V was trimmed by 7 bases and J by 3 bases, leaving 11 bases between them.